This T cell receptor (beta chain) stems from a study of Ad26.COV2.S vaccination and SARS-CoV-2 variants. Study-wide background: Donor was assigned to the Ad26.COV2.S arm of trial COV1001. Ad26.COV2.S given intramuscularly, once or twice 56 days apart.

Stated treatment: roughly 19 received Ad26.COV2.S at low or high dose, single or two shots; several received placebo; per-sample allocation not given. Each sample was drawn 63 days after the first injection (of vaccine or placebo). On this clone: The antigen is not known.

The method was immunoSEQ multiplex PCR; TCRdb's version includes in-frame clones alone and lacks a portion of them. This sample carries roughly 350,000 clones, more than 85% of them seen once, and the ten largest clones take around 5.3%. V was pared by 1 base and J by 4 bases, with 7 bases between. Germline V gene data show CDR1 as SGHTA and CDR2 as FQGNSA. This CDR3 contains 14 residues. Whole-study results and caveats: Vaccinees showed greater spike-specific TCR breadth than placebo recipients. Post-vaccination breadth of spike-specific CD8+ and CD4+ T cell responses was reportedly substantial.

The sequences come from peripheral blood, collected in a trial of Ad26.COV2.S vaccine versus placebo. The receptor comes from a person between 18 and 59 years old who received the Ad26.COV2.S COVID-19 vaccine or a placebo. V usage is TRBV7-2 and J usage is TRBJ1-4; D remains ambiguous. The DNA for the CDR3 is TGTGCCAGCAGCTTAGTGGTCTTTAATGAAAAACTGTTTTTT. Its translation is CASSLVVFNEKLFF.